This T cell receptor (beta chain) was captured by sequencing in a study of T-cell reconstitution after alpha-beta-depleted transplantation in children. This CDR3 spans 15 amino acids. V was pared by 4 bases and J by 0 bases, with 13 bases between. Germline assignment: CDR1 DFQATT and CDR2 SNEGSKA (reference sequence). TCRbeta library preparation incorporated unique molecular identifiers. TCRdb reprocessed the PCR reads via MiXCR and lists one record per CDR3 protein. The sample lists fewer than 250,000 distinct CDR3 sequences, around a sixth occurring once. This clonotype has only a few counts. The sequence was obtained from a male patient between 2 and 10 years old who had a stem cell transplant for acute lymphoblastic leukemia, so the T cells may come from the graft donor. The genes are TRBV20-1 and TRBJ1-5, with D hard to call. The sample consisted of PBMCs, mostly from graft donor cells, taken 360 days after TCRalphabeta/CD19-depleted stem cell transplant. The CDR3 DNA is TGCAGTGCTACCCCTCCGTCGGGTAGCAATCAGCCCCAGCATTTT. This sequence encodes CSATPPSGSNQPQHF.